This record looks at one T cell receptor beta chain sequence and its context. The target antigen is unknown. The authors ran the immunoSEQ assay, v3.0, at survey level. Assay used: immunoSEQ multiplex PCR; TCRdb lists only in-frame clones, some missing. The sample comprises about 35,000 clones, over 80% of which are singletons, and around 6.5% rests with the top ten. The data stem from a study of long-term antiretroviral therapy in people with HIV. Across the study: Initial samples were collected about a decade before the 2015 immediate-ART recommendation.

This CDR3 comprises 17 residues. V was trimmed by 1 base and J by 1 base, leaving 11 bases between them. The germline V gene encodes CDR1 SGHTA and CDR2 FQGNSA. Each participant with HIV received care in the United States. General study findings and limits: HIV repertoires covered narrower CDR3 length ranges than controls did. Diversity measured after ART increased yet remained under transplant donor controls.

Here the sequenced sample was unsorted PBMCs, taken 1 year after starting antiretroviral therapy. The V and J genes are TRBV7-2 and TRBJ2-6; D is uncertain. This receptor was obtained from a man aged 18 to 35 with HIV. The CDR3 spells CASSLVRSQSGANVLTF. DNA for the CDR3: TGTGCCAGCAGCTTAGTTAGGTCTCAGTCTGGGGCCAACGTCCTGACTTTC.